Given below is one T cell receptor beta chain in context. In germline, CDR1 is SNHLY, CDR2 FYNNEI. The CDR3 extends over 14 amino acids. V gave up 1 base and J gave up 3 bases, with 10 bases separating them. This entry belongs to a study of T cell changes during pregnancy in multiple sclerosis. Repertoires were generated with immunoSEQ multiplex PCR, while TCRdb's copy carries only in-frame clones and drops some. In the table there are about 83,000 clones, roughly nine tenths of which are singletons. This chain joins TRBV2 and TRBJ2-7; D might be TRBD1 (6 bases). The sequence was collected from a female donor in good health, serving as a control in a pregnancy study. Some clones in this sample may be carry-over from other donors' samples. The source was PBMCs, collected in the first trimester of pregnancy. CDR3 sequence (DNA): TGTGCCAGCAGTGAAGATGGACAGCGCTACGAGCAGTACTTC. It specifies CASSEDGQRYEQYF. Looking up the rest from reference TRBV2 and TRBJ2-7 gives the full variable domain: EPEVTQTPSHQVTQMGQEVILRCVPISNHLYFYWYRQILGQKVEFLVSFYNNEISEKSEIFDDQFSVERPDGSNFTLKIRSTKLEDSAMYFCASSEDGQRYEQYFGPGTRLTVT.